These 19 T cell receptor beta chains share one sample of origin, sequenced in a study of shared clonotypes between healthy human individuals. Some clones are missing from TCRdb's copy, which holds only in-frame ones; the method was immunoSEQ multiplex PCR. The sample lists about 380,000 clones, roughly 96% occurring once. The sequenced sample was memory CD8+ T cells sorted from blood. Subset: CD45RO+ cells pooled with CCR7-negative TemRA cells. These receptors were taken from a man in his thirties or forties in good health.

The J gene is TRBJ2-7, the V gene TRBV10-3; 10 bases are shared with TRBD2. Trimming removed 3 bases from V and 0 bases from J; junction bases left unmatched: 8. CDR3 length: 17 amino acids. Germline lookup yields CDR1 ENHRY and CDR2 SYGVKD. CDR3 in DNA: TGTGCCATCAGTGAATCTAGCGGGAGTGCAAACTCCTACGAGCAGTACTTC. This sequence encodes CAISESSGSANSYEQYF.

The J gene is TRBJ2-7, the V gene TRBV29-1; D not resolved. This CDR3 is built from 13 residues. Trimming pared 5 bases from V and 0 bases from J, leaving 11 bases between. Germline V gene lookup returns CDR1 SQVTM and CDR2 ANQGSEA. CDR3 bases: TGCAGCGTTTACCTGAGGAGCTCCTACGAGCAGTACTTC. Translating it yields CSVYLRSSYEQYF.

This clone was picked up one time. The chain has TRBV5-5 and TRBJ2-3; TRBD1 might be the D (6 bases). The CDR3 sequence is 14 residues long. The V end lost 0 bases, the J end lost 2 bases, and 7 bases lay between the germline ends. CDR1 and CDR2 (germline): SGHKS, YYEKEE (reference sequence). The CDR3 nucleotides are TGTGCCAGCAGCTTGGGACAGGCCACAGATACGCAGTATTTT. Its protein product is CASSLGQATDTQYF.

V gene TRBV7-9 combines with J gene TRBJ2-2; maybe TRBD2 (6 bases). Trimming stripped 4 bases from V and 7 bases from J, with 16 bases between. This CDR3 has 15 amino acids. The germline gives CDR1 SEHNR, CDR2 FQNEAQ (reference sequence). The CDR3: CASSSFVGGGGELFF. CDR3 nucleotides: TGTGCCAGCAGCTCATTCGTGGGAGGAGGCGGGGAGCTGTTTTTT. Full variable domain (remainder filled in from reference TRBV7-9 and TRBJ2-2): DTGVSQNPRHKITKRGQNVTFRCDPISEHNRLYWYRQTLGQGPEFLTYFQNEAQLEKSRLLSDRFSAERPKGSFSTLEIQRTEQGDSAMYLCASSSFVGGGGELFFGEGSRLTVL.

In DNA form, the CDR3 reads TGTGCCAGCAGCCCAATACCTAGCGGCGAGCAGTACTTC. The encoded protein is CASSPIPSGEQYF. The chain uses TRBV11-3 and TRBJ2-7, with TRBD2 identical over 7 bases. CDR3 length equals 13 residues. V shed 5 bases and J 6 bases; nucleotides not matched to a gene: 7. Per germline, CDR1 SGHNT and CDR2 YENEEA.

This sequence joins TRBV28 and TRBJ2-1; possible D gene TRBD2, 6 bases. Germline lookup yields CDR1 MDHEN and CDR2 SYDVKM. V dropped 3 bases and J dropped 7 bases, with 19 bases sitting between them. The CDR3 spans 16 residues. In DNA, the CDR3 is TGTGCCAGCAGTTTGGGGGGTCCCCTCAAAACGAATGAGCAGTTCTTC. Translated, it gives CASSLGGPLKTNEQFF.

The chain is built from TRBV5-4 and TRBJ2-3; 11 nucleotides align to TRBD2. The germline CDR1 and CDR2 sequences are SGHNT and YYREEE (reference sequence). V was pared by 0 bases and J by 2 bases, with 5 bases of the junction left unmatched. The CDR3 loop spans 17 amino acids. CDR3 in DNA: TGTGCCAGCAGCTTGGGGGGGACTAGCGGACACACAGATACGCAGTATTTT. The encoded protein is CASSLGGTSGHTDTQYF.

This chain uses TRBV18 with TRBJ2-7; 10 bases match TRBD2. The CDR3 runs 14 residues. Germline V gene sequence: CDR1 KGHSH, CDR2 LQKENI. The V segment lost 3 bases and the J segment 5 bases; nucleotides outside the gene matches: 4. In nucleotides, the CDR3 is TGTGCCAGCTCACCGCCTAGCGGGAGCCACGAGCAGTACTTC. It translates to CASSPPSGSHEQYF.

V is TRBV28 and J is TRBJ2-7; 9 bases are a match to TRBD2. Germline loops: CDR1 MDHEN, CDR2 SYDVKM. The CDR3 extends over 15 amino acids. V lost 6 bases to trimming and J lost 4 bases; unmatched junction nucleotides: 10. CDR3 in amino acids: CASSGIAGEVYEQYF. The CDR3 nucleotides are TGTGCCAGCAGCGGGATAGCGGGAGAAGTGTACGAGCAGTACTTC.

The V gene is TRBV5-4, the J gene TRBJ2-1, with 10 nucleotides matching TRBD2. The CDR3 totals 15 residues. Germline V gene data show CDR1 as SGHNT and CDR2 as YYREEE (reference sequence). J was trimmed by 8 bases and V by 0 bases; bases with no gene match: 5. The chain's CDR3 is CASSLEEREGYEQFF. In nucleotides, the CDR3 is TGTGCCAGCAGCTTGGAGGAGCGGGAGGGCTATGAGCAGTTCTTC.

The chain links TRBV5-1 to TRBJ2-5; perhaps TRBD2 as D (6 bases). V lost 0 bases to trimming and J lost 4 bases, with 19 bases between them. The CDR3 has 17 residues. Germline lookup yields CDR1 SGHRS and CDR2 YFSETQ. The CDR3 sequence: CASSLAASARRGETQYF. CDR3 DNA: TGCGCCAGCAGCTTGGCCGCTAGCGCTAGGAGAGGAGAGACCCAGTACTTC.

The CDR3: CASSYSWNTGELFF. DNA for the CDR3: TGTGCCAGCAGTTACTCTTGGAACACCGGGGAGCTGTTTTTT. The chain links TRBV6-5 to TRBJ2-2; the D is unclear. V gave up 0 bases and J gave up 1 base, with 3 bases separating them. The germline V gene has CDR1 MNHEY and CDR2 SVGAGI. CDR3 length equals 14 residues.

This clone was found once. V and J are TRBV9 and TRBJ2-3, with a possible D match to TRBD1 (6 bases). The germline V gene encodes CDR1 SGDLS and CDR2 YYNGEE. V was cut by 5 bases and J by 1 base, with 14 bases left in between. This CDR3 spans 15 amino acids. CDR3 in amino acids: CASSRTGPRTDTQYF. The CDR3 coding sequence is TGTGCCAGCAGTCGAACAGGGCCTCGCACAGATACGCAGTATTTT.

The CDR3 DNA follows: TGTGCCAGCACCAGATTGCACCAGGGGTTGGATGGCTACACCTTC. It specifies CASTRLHQGLDGYTF. The chain links TRBV6-1 to TRBJ1-2; D may be TRBD1 (6 bases). CDR3 size: 15 residues. Germline V gene sequence: CDR1 MNHNS, CDR2 SASEGT. The germline V and J ends were trimmed by 7 bases and 6 bases, with 21 bases remaining between them.

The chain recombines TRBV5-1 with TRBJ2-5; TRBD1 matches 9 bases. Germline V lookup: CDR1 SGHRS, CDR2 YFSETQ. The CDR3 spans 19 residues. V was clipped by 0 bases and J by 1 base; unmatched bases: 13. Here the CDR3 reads CASSLATGTGSIGQETQYF. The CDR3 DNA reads TGCGCCAGCAGCTTGGCAACCGGGACAGGGTCGATCGGCCAAGAGACCCAGTACTTC.

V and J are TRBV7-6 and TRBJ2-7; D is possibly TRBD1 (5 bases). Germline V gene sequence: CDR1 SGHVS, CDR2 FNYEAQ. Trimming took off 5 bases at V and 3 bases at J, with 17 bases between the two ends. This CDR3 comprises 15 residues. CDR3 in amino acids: CASSRIPGRDYEQYF. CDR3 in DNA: TGTGCCAGCAGCCGAATCCCCGGCAGGGACTACGAGCAGTACTTC.

The CDR3 is CASSLYPWTGTPYEQYF. CDR3 sequence (DNA): TGTGCCAGCAGTTTATACCCTTGGACAGGAACCCCGTACGAGCAGTACTTC. The chain is built from TRBV27 and TRBJ2-7; 7 nucleotides align to TRBD1. Germline V gene data show CDR1 as MNHEY and CDR2 as SMNVEV (reference sequence). The trim removed 1 base at V and 4 bases at J, leaving 13 bases unmatched. The CDR3 length is 17 residues.

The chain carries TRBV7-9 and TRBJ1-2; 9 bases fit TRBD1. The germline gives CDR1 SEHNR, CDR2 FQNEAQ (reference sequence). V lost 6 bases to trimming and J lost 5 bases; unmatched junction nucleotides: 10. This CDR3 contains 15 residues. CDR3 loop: CASSVGGDREYGYTF. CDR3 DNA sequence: TGTGCCAGCAGTGTAGGCGGGGACAGGGAATATGGCTACACCTTC.

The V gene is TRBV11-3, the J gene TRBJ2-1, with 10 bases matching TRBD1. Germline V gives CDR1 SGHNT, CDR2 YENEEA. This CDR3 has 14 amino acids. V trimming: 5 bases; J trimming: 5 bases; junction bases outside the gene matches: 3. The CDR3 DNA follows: TGTGCCAGCAGCCCCGGGACAGGGGACAATGAGCAGTTCTTC. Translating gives CASSPGTGDNEQFF.